What follows are 21 T cell receptor beta chains derived from one specimen sequenced in a study of T cell repertoires in cytomegalovirus infection. These receptors are not linked to any known antigen. Using its own MiXCR run on the reads, TCRdb lists one record per CDR3 protein. The table lists roughly 990,000 distinct CDR3 sequences, roughly 30% of them singletons, with over 12% in the top ten. This sample comprised cultured CD8+ T cells from PBMCs, obtained from culture after CMV antigen stimulation. These receptors originate from a human donor in good health (CMV status not recorded). Some clones in this sample may be carry-over from other donors' samples.

This clonotype was counted at least ten times. The chain links TRBV6-6 to TRBJ1-1; the D gene is possibly TRBD1 (5 bases). The CDR3 loop spans 14 amino acids. Germline V gene sequence: CDR1 MNHNY, CDR2 SVGAGI (reference sequence). Trimming pared 7 bases from V and 1 base from J, leaving 13 bases between. The CDR3 sequence: CASTQGGGNTEAFF. In DNA form, the CDR3 reads TGTGCCAGCACTCAGGGAGGAGGGAACACTGAAGCTTTCTTT.

The V gene is TRBV24-1, the J gene TRBJ2-2; TRBD1 agrees at 7 bases. The CDR3 is 16 amino acids. J was trimmed by 5 bases and V by 1 base; bases with no gene match: 6. Germline assignment: CDR1 KGHDR and CDR2 SFDVKD. The CDR3 reads CATSDLNRGRTGELFF. CDR3 bases: TGTGCCACCAGTGATTTAAACAGGGGAAGGACCGGGGAGCTGTTTTTT.

The gene calls are TRBV6-5 and TRBJ1-2; the D gene is possibly TRBD1 (5 bases). The CDR3 consists of 13 residues. V lost 2 bases and J lost 6, with 10 bases in between. Germline CDR1 is MNHEY and CDR2 is SVGAGI. This chain's CDR3 is CASSYGGPNGYTF. DNA of the CDR3: TGTGCCAGCAGTTACGGGGGTCCCAATGGCTACACCTTC.

This clonotype was found many times. This sequence joins TRBV7-6 and TRBJ2-2, with D possibly being TRBD2 (5 bases). V lost 1 base, J lost 1 base, and 10 bases lay in between. CDR1 is SGHVS and CDR2 is FNYEAQ in the germline V gene. There are 16 residues in the CDR3. The CDR3 reads CASSLGLAENTGELFF. In DNA form, the CDR3 reads TGTGCCAGCAGCTTAGGGCTAGCAGAGAACACCGGGGAGCTGTTTTTT.

The chain is built from TRBV7-9 and TRBJ1-1; unclear D gene. The V and J ends lost 3 bases and 0 bases respectively, with 8 bases between them. The length of the CDR3 is 14 residues. Per the germline V gene, CDR1 is SEHNR and CDR2 is FQNEAQ (reference sequence). CDR3 sequence reads: CASSFVDMNTEAFF. CDR3 bases: TGTGCCAGCAGCTTCGTCGACATGAACACTGAAGCTTTCTTT.

The rearrangement joins TRBV20-1 to TRBJ1-2; D is undetermined. Per germline, CDR1 DFQATT and CDR2 SNEGSKA (reference sequence). There are 18 residues in the CDR3. The V end lost 1 base, the J end lost 0 bases, and 21 bases lay between the germline ends. Here the CDR3 DNA reads TGCAGTGCTAGAGCTTACGTGGCAGGCCCCAAAACTAACTATGGCTACACCTTC. Protein product: CSARAYVAGPKTNYGYTF.

This clonotype was counted between two and nine times. The chain employs TRBV19 and TRBJ2-1; D is unclear. Germline CDR1 LNHDA, CDR2 SQIVND (reference sequence). The CDR3 has 16 amino acids. V lost 5 bases and J lost 9, with 23 bases in between. CDR3 nucleotide sequence: TGTGCCAGTAGTCCCAGCGCTGCTAGGACGTTATTTGAGCAGTTCTTC. Protein product: CASSPSAARTLFEQFF.

This clonotype was detected a few times. The V gene is TRBV7-6, the J gene TRBJ2-5; 9 bases are shared with TRBD2. The CDR3 is made up of 18 amino acids. V was pared by 4 bases and J by 5 bases, with 17 bases of the junction left unmatched. Germline CDR1 reads SGHVS; CDR2 reads FNYEAQ. CDR3 region: CASSYNPYGGGAAETQYF. The CDR3 DNA sequence: TGTGCCAGCAGCTACAACCCCTATGGCGGGGGGGCAGCGGAGACCCAGTACTTC.

This clonotype was found a few times. This chain links TRBV27 with TRBJ2-3, with 7 bases that match TRBD2. Per the germline V gene, CDR1 is MNHEY and CDR2 is SMNVEV (reference sequence). V trimming: 5 bases; J trimming: 6 bases; junction bases outside the gene matches: 20. The CDR3 is 18 amino acids. CDR3 in amino acids: CASSPFRGGRESRDTQYF. The CDR3 nucleotides are TGTGCCAGCAGTCCCTTCCGGGGTGGGCGGGAGAGCAGGGATACGCAGTATTTT.

The V gene is TRBV6-4, the J gene TRBJ2-2; 8 bases are shared with TRBD1. The CDR3 loop spans 13 amino acids. Germline V lookup: CDR1 MRHNA, CDR2 SNTAGT. Trimming removed 7 bases from V and 3 bases from J; junction bases left unmatched: 1. The chain's CDR3 is CASKGQDTGELFF. In DNA, the CDR3 is TGTGCCAGCAAGGGACAGGACACCGGGGAGCTGTTTTTT.

This clonotype came up a few times. The chain employs TRBV7-6 and TRBJ2-2, with TRBD1 matching over 8 bases. Per the germline V gene, CDR1 is SGHVS and CDR2 is FNYEAQ. This CDR3 region has 14 residues. Trimming at V came to 5 bases and at J to 7 bases, leaving 6 bases not matched to a gene. For the CDR3, the DNA is TGTGCCAGCAGCGTTGGGACAGGCATCGGGGAGCTGTTTTTT. Protein sequence: CASSVGTGIGELFF.

This clonotype was counted ten times or more. This chain links TRBV6-1 with TRBJ2-5, with D perhaps assigned TRBD1 or TRBD2 (5 bases each). Germline values: CDR1 MNHNS, CDR2 SASEGT. The CDR3 spans 16 residues. V was cut by 5 bases and J by 3 bases, with 19 bases left in between. Written as DNA, the CDR3 is TGTGCCAGCAGTTATTATAGGACGGGGCCTGAAGAGACCCAGTACTTC. Its translation is CASSYYRTGPEETQYF.

This clonotype has more than one count but fewer than ten. This sequence joins TRBV15 and TRBJ2-3; 7 positions match TRBD2. Germline values: CDR1 LNHNV, CDR2 YYDKDF (reference sequence). V shed 5 bases, J shed 0 bases, and the junction held 2 bases outside the gene matches. The CDR3 is made up of 14 amino acids. This CDR3 reads CATSGGDSTDTQYF. The CDR3 DNA is TGTGCCACCAGCGGGGGGGACAGCACAGATACGCAGTATTTT.

This clonotype has only one observation. J is TRBJ2-7 and V is TRBV6-4; weak D call: TRBD2 (6 bases). This CDR3 comprises 13 residues. Germline V gene sequence: CDR1 MRHNA, CDR2 SNTAGT. V shed 0 bases and J shed 6 bases, with 9 bases lying between them. For the CDR3, the DNA is TGTGCCAGCAGTGACTCGCCCGGGGGCGAGCAGTACTTC. This translates into CASSDSPGGEQYF.

This clonotype was detected a few times. The chain links TRBV19 to TRBJ2-3; possible D gene TRBD1, 5 bases. Germline V gene data show CDR1 as LNHDA and CDR2 as SQIVND (reference sequence). V lost 2 bases and J lost 4, with 19 bases in between. The CDR3 loop spans 17 amino acids. DNA of the CDR3: TGTGCCAGTAGTATATTAAAGGGGAATGACGCGGCAGATACGCAGTATTTT. It codes for CASSILKGNDAADTQYF.

The chain carries TRBV7-4 and TRBJ1-4; no firm D call. Germline loops: CDR1 SGHVT, CDR2 SQSDAQ. This CDR3 spans 16 amino acids. V was clipped by 0 bases and J by 0 bases, with 8 bases between them. The CDR3 loop reads CASSLARDATNEKLFF. The CDR3 nucleotides read TGTGCCAGCAGCTTAGCGAGAGATGCAACTAATGAAAAACTGTTTTTT.

The DNA for the CDR3 is TGTGCCAGTACAGGGGGCATGCAGACCCAGTACTTC. Protein product: CASTGGMQTQYF. The chain carries TRBV7-9 and TRBJ2-5; 9 nucleotides match TRBD1. V was clipped by 9 bases and J by 6 bases; unmatched bases: 5. CDR3 length: 12 amino acids. Germline V CDR1 and CDR2: SEHNR, FQNEAQ (reference sequence).

The J gene is TRBJ2-2, the V gene TRBV6-2 or TRBV6-3; 7 nucleotides align to TRBD2. The CDR3 consists of 14 residues. Germline lookup yields CDR1 MNHEY and CDR2 SVGEGT. J gave up 6 bases and V 4 bases, and 5 bases lay outside the gene matches. The CDR3 coding sequence is TGTGCCAGCAGTTGGGCTAGCGGCTCCGGGGAGCTGTTTTTT. The encoded protein is CASSWASGSGELFF.

As to this clonotype: A read error may account for a junction end that differs from germline. The CDR3 reads CASSKAGGLDTQYF. CDR3 coding DNA: TGTGCCAGCAGTAAAGCGGGGGGTCTCGATACGCAGTATTTT. V is TRBV6-1 and J is TRBJ2-3, with TRBD2 matching over 9 bases. The germline gives CDR1 MNHNS, CDR2 SASEGT. The CDR3 has 14 residues.

The genes are TRBV4-3 and TRBJ2-1; no clear D gene. CDR1 is LGHNA, CDR2 YSLEER, per germline. This CDR3 comprises 16 residues. Trimming cost V 2 bases and J 8 bases, with 19 bases left between them. The CDR3 DNA reads as TGCGCCAGCAGCCAATCCGGAATAGGCCCCTTGGATGAGCAGTTCTTC. Translating gives CASSQSGIGPLDEQFF.

The table lists this clonotype with a count of one. V is TRBV20-1 and J is TRBJ1-1, with D tentatively TRBD1 (6 bases). The germline V gene has CDR1 DFQATT and CDR2 SNEGSKA (reference sequence). CDR3 length: 13 residues. V gave up 1 base and J gave up 6 bases, with 12 bases separating them. CDR3 loop: CSARGTGMPEAFF. CDR3 bases: TGCAGTGCTAGAGGTACAGGGATGCCTGAAGCTTTCTTT.